The rows below give T cell receptor beta chains drawn from one sample of a study of shared clonotypes between healthy human individuals. Measured with immunoSEQ multiplex PCR; TCRdb has only the in-frame clones, and not every one. The top ten hold 0.3% of the sample, which has about 600,000 clones, roughly 98% seen once. Input material: naive CD8+ T cells sorted from blood. All receptors derive from a man aged 25-45 years in good health. The CDR3 runs from the conserved cysteine through the conserved F or W. A D gene is named only where the DNA matches it firmly. A row's size may be missing; if present it is once, few, many or a size class.

>TRBD1|14|TRBV29-1|NA|TRBJ2-1
CSVETGVGFNEQFF
TGCAGCGTTGAGACAGGGGTCGGGTTCAATGAGCAGTTCTTC
>NA|17|TRBV28|once|TRBJ1-5
CASSLWAGGPINQPQHF
TGTGCCAGCAGTTTATGGGCGGGCGGGCCAATCAATCAGCCCCAGCATTTT
>TRBD2|16|TRBV18|NA|TRBJ2-7
CASSQWTSGTTYEQYF
TGTGCCAGCTCGCAATGGACTAGCGGGACGACCTACGAGCAGTACTTC
>NA|14|TRBV19|NA|TRBJ2-7
CASSIEPDSYEQYF
TGTGCCAGTAGTATAGAGCCGGACAGCTACGAGCAGTACTTC
>NA|12|TRBV27|NA|TRBJ2-1
CASSLSRNEQFF
TGTGCCAGCAGTTTATCGAGGAATGAGCAGTTCTTC
>TRBD1|16|TRBV5-5|NA|TRBJ1-5
CASSLGTGDSNQPQHF
TGTGCCAGCAGCTTAGGGACAGGCGACAGCAATCAGCCCCAGCATTTT
>NA|14|TRBV5-6|NA|TRBJ2-1
CASSSRSSYNEQFF
TGTGCCAGCAGCTCAAGGAGCTCCTACAATGAGCAGTTCTTC
>NA|12|TRBV29-1|NA|TRBJ2-3
CSVTSNTDTQYF
TGCAGCGTTACATCGAACACAGATACGCAGTATTTT
>TRBD1|17|TRBV27|NA|TRBJ2-7
CASSFAGWTGGSYEQYF
TGTGCCAGCAGTTTCGCTGGGTGGACAGGGGGCTCCTACGAGCAGTACTTC
>TRBD1|15|TRBV27|NA|TRBJ1-2
CASSLSRTGYYGYTF
TGTGCCAGCAGTTTATCTCGGACAGGGTACTATGGCTACACCTTC
>NA|12|TRBV11-2|NA|TRBJ2-1
CASSYYDNEQFF
TGTGCCAGCAGCTATTACGACAATGAGCAGTTCTTC
>NA|13|TRBV30|NA|TRBJ1-1
CAWSVGKFTEAFF
TGTGCCTGGAGTGTTGGCAAATTCACTGAAGCTTTCTTT
>TRBD1|12|TRBV29-1|NA|TRBJ2-7
CSVESGGNEQYF
TGCAGCGTTGAGTCAGGGGGAAACGAGCAGTACTTC
>NA|14|TRBV10-3|NA|TRBJ1-1
CAISSGGGVTEAFF
TGTGCCATCAGTAGTGGGGGCGGGGTCACTGAAGCTTTCTTT
>NA|14|TRBV4-3|NA|TRBJ2-7
CASSQGRSGYEQYF
TGCGCCAGCAGCCAAGGACGATCGGGGTACGAGCAGTACTTC
>NA|17|TRBV29-1|NA|TRBJ2-6
CSVFVGTLSSGANVLTF
TGCAGCGTCTTCGTGGGAACCCTAAGCTCTGGGGCCAACGTCCTGACTTTC
>TRBD1|14|TRBV5-4|NA|TRBJ2-7
CASSFGQAFGEQYF
TGTGCCAGCAGCTTTGGACAGGCATTCGGCGAGCAGTACTTC
>TRBD2|14|TRBV2|NA|TRBJ2-4
CATLGRGTKNIQYF
TGTGCCACCCTCGGGAGGGGAACCAAAAACATTCAGTACTTC
>NA|12|TRBV2|NA|TRBJ2-7
CATPDGAYEQYF
TGTGCCACCCCGGACGGAGCCTACGAGCAGTACTTC
>TRBD2|16|TRBV27|NA|TRBJ2-1
CASSLSLAGTRNEQFF
TGTGCCAGCAGTTTATCACTAGCGGGAACCCGCAATGAGCAGTTCTTC
>TRBD2|14|TRBV28|NA|TRBJ2-3
CASSERGPRDTQYF
TGTGCCAGCAGTGAGCGGGGGCCCAGGGATACGCAGTATTTT
>TRBD1|17|TRBV5-1|NA|TRBJ1-1
CASSYADRGTMNTEAFF
TGCGCCAGCAGCTACGCAGACAGGGGAACCATGAACACTGAAGCTTTCTTT
>NA|12|TRBV19|NA|TRBJ2-2
CASSPNWGELFF
TGTGCCAGTAGCCCGAATTGGGGGGAGCTGTTTTTT
>NA|14|TRBV7-9|NA|TRBJ1-5
CASSLVGSNQPQHF
TGTGCCAGCAGCTTAGTGGGGAGCAATCAGCCCCAGCATTTT
>NA|12|TRBV11-2|NA|TRBJ2-5
CASSLTMETQYF
TGTGCCAGCAGCTTAACGATGGAGACCCAGTACTTC
>NA|14|TRBV9|NA|TRBJ1-1
CASSGPWTIDQAFF
TGTGCCAGCAGCGGACCCTGGACAATCGACCAAGCTTTCTTT
>TRBD1|18|TRBV7-9|NA|TRBJ2-2
CASSRLPGQDRNTGELFF
TGTGCCAGCAGCAGATTACCGGGACAGGATAGGAACACCGGGGAGCTGTTTTTT
>TRBD2|16|TRBV2|NA|TRBJ2-1
CASSVGAGAVYNEQFF
TGTGCCAGCAGTGTTGGCGCGGGAGCCGTGTACAATGAGCAGTTCTTC
>NA|15|TRBV27|once|TRBJ2-3
CASSSWAGGQNTQYF
TGTGCCAGCAGTTCTTGGGCGGGTGGGCAAAATACGCAGTATTTT
>NA|15|TRBV28|NA|TRBJ2-7
CASILSGGGRNEQYF
TGTGCCAGCATCTTATCGGGTGGGGGGCGGAACGAGCAGTACTTC
>NA|13|TRBV29-1|NA|TRBJ2-3
CSVVAYSTDTQYF
TGCAGCGTTGTGGCCTATAGCACAGATACGCAGTATTTT
>TRBD2|13|TRBV7-9|NA|TRBJ2-5
CASSLGGQETQYF
TGTGCCAGCAGCCTGGGGGGGCAAGAGACCCAGTACTTC
>NA|14|TRBV27|NA|TRBJ2-2
CASRWGTNTGELFF
TGTGCCAGCAGATGGGGAACGAACACCGGGGAGCTGTTTTTT
>TRBD1|16|TRBV7-9|NA|TRBJ1-2
CASTPSWGQSNYGYTF
TGTGCCAGCACCCCGAGTTGGGGACAGAGTAACTATGGCTACACCTTC
>NA|12|TRBV7-9|NA|TRBJ2-1
CASSFKANEQFF
TGTGCCAGCAGCTTCAAAGCGAATGAGCAGTTCTTC
>TRBD1|13|TRBV11-2|NA|TRBJ2-7
CASSLPGGIEQYF
TGTGCCAGCAGCTTACCAGGGGGCATTGAGCAGTACTTC
>NA|12|TRBV28|NA|TRBJ2-7
CASSPPDYEQYF
TGTGCCAGCAGTCCTCCAGACTACGAGCAGTACTTC
>NA|13|TRBV7-9|NA|TRBJ2-2
CASSAQGREELFF
TGTGCCAGCAGCGCTCAGGGCAGGGAGGAGCTGTTTTTT
>NA|15|TRBV4-1|NA|TRBJ2-1
CASSEGLDSYNEQFF
TGCGCCAGCAGTGAGGGCCTGGACTCCTACAATGAGCAGTTCTTC
>NA|15|TRBV29-1|NA|TRBJ2-7
CSVAGWQGGIYEQYF
TGCAGCGTTGCTGGGTGGCAGGGGGGCATCTACGAGCAGTACTTC
>NA|16|TRBV19|NA|TRBJ1-1
CASSIPQQALGIEAFF
TGTGCCAGTAGTATTCCCCAACAGGCCCTGGGTATTGAAGCTTTCTTT
>NA|14|TRBV6-5|NA|TRBJ2-7
CASSYGAFSYEQYF
TGTGCCAGCAGTTACGGAGCGTTCTCCTACGAGCAGTACTTC
>NA|12|TRBV2|once|TRBJ1-1
CASSDFRDEAFF
TGTGCCAGCAGTGATTTCAGGGACGAGGCTTTCTTT
>TRBD1|14|TRBV7-2|NA|TRBJ1-2
CASSLGGDSYGYTF
TGTGCCAGCAGCTTAGGTGGGGACAGCTATGGCTACACCTTC
>NA|14|TRBV6-6|NA|TRBJ1-5
CASSYDGDDQPQHF
TGTGCCAGCAGTTACGACGGGGACGATCAGCCCCAGCATTTT
>NA|15|TRBV7-8|NA|TRBJ2-1
CASSSAPGPYNEQFF
TGTGCCAGCAGCTCGGCCCCAGGGCCCTACAATGAGCAGTTCTTC
>NA|12|TRBV7-2|NA|TRBJ2-7
CASSPGLYEQYF
TGTGCCAGCAGCCCTGGACTGTACGAGCAGTACTTC
>TRBD1|13|TRBV2|NA|TRBJ2-7
CARKRQGRAEQYF
TGTGCCAGAAAAAGACAGGGGCGGGCCGAGCAGTACTTC
>TRBD1|16|TRBV18|NA|TRBJ2-7
CASSPQDRVKAYEQYF
TGTGCCAGCTCACCACAGGACAGGGTAAAGGCCTACGAGCAGTACTTC
>TRBD1|17|TRBV10-3|NA|TRBJ2-6
CAINVGTESSGANVLTF
TGTGCCATCAACGTCGGGACAGAGTCCTCTGGGGCCAACGTCCTGACTTTC
>NA|13|TRBV29-1|NA|TRBJ1-2
CSVDRQGLYGYTF
TGCAGCGTTGATCGCCAGGGCCTTTATGGCTACACCTTC
>TRBD1|13|TRBV29-1|NA|TRBJ2-1
CSVGQGAYNEQFF
TGCAGCGTTGGACAGGGGGCCTACAATGAGCAGTTCTTC
>TRBD1|15|TRBV19|NA|TRBJ1-5
CASSSTGHRNQPQHF
TGTGCCAGTAGTTCGACAGGGCACCGCAATCAGCCCCAGCATTTT